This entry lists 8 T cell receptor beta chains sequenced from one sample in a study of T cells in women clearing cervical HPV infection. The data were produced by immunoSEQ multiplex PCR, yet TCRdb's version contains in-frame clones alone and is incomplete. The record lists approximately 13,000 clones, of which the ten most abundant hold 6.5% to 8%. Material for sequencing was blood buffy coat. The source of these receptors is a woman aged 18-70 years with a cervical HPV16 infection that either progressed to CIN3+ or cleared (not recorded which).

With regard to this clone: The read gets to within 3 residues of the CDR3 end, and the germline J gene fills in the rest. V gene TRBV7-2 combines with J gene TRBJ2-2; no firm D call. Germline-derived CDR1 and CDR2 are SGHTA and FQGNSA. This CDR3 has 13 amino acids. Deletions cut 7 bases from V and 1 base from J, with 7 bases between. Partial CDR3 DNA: TGTGCCAGCACCCCCAAGAACACCGGGGAG. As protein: CASTPKNTGE. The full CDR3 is CASTPKNTGELFF.

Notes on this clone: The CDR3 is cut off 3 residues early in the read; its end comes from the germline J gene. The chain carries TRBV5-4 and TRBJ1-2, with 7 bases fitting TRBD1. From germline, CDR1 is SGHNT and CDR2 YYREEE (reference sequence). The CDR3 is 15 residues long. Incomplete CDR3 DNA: TGTGCCAGCAGCGATAGTAACAGGGGTCTCTACGAC. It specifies CASSDSNRGLYD. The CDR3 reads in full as CASSDSNRGLYDYTF.

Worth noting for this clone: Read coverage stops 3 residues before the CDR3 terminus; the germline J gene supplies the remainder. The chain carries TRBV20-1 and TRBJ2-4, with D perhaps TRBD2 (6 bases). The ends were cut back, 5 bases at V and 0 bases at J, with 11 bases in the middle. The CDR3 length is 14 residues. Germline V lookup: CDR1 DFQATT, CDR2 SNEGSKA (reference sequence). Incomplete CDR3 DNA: TGCAGTGCTCCTGACGGGGGAGCCAAAAACATT. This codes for CSAPDGGAKNI. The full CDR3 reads CSAPDGGAKNIQYF.

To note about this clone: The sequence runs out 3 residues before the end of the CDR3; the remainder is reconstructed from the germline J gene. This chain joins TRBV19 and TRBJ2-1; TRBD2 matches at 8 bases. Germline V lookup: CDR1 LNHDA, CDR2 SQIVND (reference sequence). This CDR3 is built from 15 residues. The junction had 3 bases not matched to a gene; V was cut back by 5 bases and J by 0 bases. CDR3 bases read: TGTGCCAGTAGTTCGCGGGGGGCCTCCTACAATGAG. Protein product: CASSSRGASYNE. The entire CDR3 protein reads CASSSRGASYNEQFF.

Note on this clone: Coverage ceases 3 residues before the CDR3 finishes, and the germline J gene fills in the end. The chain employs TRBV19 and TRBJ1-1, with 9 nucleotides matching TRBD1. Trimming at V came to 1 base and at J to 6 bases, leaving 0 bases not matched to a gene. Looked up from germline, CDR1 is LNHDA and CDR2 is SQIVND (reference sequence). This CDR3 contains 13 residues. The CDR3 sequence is CASSIGTGAEAFF. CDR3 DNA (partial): TGTGCCAGTAGTATAGGGACAGGGGCTGAA.

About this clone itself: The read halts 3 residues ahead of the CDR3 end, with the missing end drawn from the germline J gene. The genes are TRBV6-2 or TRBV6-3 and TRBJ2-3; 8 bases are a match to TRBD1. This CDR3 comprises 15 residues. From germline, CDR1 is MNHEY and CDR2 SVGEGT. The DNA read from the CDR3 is TGTGCCAGCAGTACGGGACAGGAGAACAATCAGCCG. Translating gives CASSTGQENNQP. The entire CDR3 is CASSTGQENNQPQYF.

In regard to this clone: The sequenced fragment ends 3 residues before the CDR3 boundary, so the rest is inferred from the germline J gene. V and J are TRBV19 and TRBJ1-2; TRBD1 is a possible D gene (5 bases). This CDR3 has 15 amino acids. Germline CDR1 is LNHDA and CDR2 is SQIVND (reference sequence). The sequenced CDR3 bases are TGTGCCAGTAGCGTCTCAGGTAGGGGTTCCTACGAC. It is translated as CASSVSGRGSYD. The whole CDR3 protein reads CASSVSGRGSYDYTF.

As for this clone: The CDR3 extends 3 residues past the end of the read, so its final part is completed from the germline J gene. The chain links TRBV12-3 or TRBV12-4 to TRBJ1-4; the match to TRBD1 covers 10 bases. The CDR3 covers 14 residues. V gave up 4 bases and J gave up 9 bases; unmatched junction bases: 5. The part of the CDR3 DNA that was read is TGTGCCAGCAGTTCCGGGACAGGGGACAAAAAA. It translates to CASSSGTGDKK. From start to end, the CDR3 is CASSSGTGDKKLFF.